The present TCR beta chain was sequenced within a study of identical twins. Study-level results: Twins shared beta out-of-frame sequences in excess, but this excess was weaker.

Details on this clonotype: No antigen is known for it.

The junction had 5 bases not matched to a gene; V was cut back by 5 bases and J by 11 bases. The CDR3 has 11 residues. TCRdb re-analysed the 5' RACE reads in MiXCR, keeping a single row per CDR3 protein. The sample includes some 250,000 distinct CDR3 sequences, approximately 11% of them seen just once. These data were likewise used in another study, on yellow fever vaccine responses in identical twins.

Sequencing used memory (CD45RO+) T cells sorted from blood. This chain connects TRBV12-3 or TRBV12-4 to TRBJ1-1, with 7 nucleotides matching TRBD1. This receptor was taken from a woman aged 18-35 years in good health. CDR3 protein: CASSKTGKAFF. Written as DNA, the CDR3 is TGTGCCAGCAGTAAGACAGGGAAGGCTTTCTTT.